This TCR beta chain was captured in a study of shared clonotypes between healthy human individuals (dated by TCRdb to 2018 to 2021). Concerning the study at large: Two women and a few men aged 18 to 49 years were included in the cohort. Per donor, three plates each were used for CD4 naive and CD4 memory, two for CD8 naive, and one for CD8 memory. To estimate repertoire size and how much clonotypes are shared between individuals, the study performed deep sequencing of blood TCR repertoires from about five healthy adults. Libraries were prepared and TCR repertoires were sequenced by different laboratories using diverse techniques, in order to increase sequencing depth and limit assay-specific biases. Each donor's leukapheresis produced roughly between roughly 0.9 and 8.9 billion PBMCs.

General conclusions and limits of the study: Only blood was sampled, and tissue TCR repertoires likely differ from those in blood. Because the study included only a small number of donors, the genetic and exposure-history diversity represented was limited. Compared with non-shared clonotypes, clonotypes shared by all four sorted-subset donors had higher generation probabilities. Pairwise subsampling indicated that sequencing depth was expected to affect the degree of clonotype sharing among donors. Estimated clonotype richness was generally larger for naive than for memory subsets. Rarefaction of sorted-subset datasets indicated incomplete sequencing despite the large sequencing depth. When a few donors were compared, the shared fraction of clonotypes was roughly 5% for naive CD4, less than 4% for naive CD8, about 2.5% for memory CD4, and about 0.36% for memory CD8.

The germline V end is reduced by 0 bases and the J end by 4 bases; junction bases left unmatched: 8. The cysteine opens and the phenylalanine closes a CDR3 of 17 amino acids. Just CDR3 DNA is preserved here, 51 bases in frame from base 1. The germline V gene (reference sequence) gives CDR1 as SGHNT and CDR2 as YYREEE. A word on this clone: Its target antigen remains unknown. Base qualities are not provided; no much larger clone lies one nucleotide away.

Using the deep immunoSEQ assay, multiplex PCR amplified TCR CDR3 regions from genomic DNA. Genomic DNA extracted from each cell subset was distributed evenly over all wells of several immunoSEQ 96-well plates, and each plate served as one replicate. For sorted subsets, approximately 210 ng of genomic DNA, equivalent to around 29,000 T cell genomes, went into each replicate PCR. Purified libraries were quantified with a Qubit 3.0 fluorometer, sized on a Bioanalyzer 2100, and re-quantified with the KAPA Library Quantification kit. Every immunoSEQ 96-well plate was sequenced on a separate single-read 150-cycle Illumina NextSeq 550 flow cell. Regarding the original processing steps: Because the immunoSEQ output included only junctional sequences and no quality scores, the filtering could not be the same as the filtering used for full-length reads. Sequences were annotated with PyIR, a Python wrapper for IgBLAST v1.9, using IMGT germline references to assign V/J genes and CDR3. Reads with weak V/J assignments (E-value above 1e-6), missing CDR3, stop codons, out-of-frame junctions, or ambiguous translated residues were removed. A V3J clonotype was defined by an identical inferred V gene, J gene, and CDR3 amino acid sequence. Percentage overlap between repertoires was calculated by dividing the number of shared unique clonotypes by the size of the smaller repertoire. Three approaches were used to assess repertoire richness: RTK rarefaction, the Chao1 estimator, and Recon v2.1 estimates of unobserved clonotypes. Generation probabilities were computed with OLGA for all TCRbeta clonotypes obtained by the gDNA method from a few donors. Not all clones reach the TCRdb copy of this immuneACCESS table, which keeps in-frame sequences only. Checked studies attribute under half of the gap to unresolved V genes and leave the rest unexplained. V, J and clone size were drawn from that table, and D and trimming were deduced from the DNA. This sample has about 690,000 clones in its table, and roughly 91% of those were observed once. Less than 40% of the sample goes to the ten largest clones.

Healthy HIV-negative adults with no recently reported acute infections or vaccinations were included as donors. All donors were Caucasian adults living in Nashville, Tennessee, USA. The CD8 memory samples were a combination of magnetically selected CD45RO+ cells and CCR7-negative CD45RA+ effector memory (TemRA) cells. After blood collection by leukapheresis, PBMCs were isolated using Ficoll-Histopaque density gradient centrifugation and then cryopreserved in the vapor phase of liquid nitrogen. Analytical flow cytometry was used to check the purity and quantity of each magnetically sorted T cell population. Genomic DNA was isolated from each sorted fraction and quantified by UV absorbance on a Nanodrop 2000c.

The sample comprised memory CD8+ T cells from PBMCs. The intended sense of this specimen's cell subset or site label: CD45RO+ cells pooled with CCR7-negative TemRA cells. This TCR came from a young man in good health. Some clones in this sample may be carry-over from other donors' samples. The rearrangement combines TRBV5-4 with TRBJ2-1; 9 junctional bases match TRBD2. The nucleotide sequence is TGTGCCAGCAGCTTGGCCGTCGGACTAGCGCGATACAATGAGCAGTTCTTC. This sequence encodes CASSLAVGLARYNEQFF.